These 11 T cell receptor beta chains originate from one sample sequenced in a study of OX40 agonist ivuxolimab in advanced cancers. Generated by immunoSEQ multiplex PCR, the TCRdb table keeps only in-frame clones and is missing some. The table has about 65,000 clones, around 86% seen once. The sequencing used CD4+ or CD8+ T cells sorted from blood, collected in a trial of the OX40 agonist ivuxolimab. All receptors come from an adult with an advanced solid tumor such as melanoma, head and neck, liver or kidney cancer.

The gene calls are TRBV11-1 and TRBJ2-1; 10 positions match TRBD2. Trimming cost V 4 bases and J 6 bases; bases outside gene matches: 12. The germline V gene has CDR1 SGHAT and CDR2 FQDESV (reference sequence). The CDR3 length is 17 residues. The CDR3 loop reads CASSSYSGGREANEQFF. DNA for the CDR3: TGTGCCAGCAGCTCCTATAGCGGGGGGCGTGAGGCCAATGAGCAGTTCTTC. Filled out from reference TRBV11-1 and TRBJ2-1, the complete variable domain reads EAEVAQSPRYKITEKSQAVAFWCDPISGHATLYWYRQILGQGPELLVQFQDESVVDDSQLPKDRFSAERLKGVDSTLKIQPAELGDSAMYLCASSSYSGGREANEQFFGPGTRLTVL.

The J gene is TRBJ1-1, the V gene TRBV5-6, with D perhaps TRBD1 (6 bases). The V end was cut by 1 base, the J end by 0 bases, with 13 bases between. This CDR3 contains 16 residues. Per germline, CDR1 SGHDT and CDR2 YYEEEE. CDR3 sequence reads: CASSLMQGHLNTEAFF. DNA of the CDR3: TGTGCCAGCAGCTTGATGCAGGGACATTTGAACACTGAAGCTTTCTTT.

The chain is built from TRBV15 and TRBJ1-2; D might be TRBD1 (6 bases). V was trimmed by 0 bases and J by 8 bases, leaving 19 bases between them. There are 16 residues in the CDR3. Per germline, CDR1 LNHNV and CDR2 YYDKDF (reference sequence). Here the CDR3 DNA reads TGTGCCACCAGCAGAGAATCCACAGGGACTCATGGGGGCTACACCTTC. Amino acid sequence: CATSRESTGTHGGYTF.

This chain links TRBV10-2 with TRBJ1-1; D may be TRBD1 (5 bases). V dropped 2 bases and J dropped 4 bases, with 14 bases sitting between them. The CDR3 spans 15 residues. In germline, CDR1 is WSHSY, CDR2 SAAADI. The CDR3 DNA reads as TGCGCCAGCAGTGAGGCCTTATTAGGGGCCACTGAAGCTTTCTTT. It specifies CASSEALLGATEAFF.

The chain employs TRBV27 and TRBJ2-2; 7 positions agree with TRBD1. V lost 2 bases to trimming and J lost 5 bases; unmatched junction nucleotides: 5. The V gene's germline CDR1 is MNHEY and CDR2 SMNVEV (reference sequence). This CDR3 spans 15 amino acids. CDR3 DNA: TGTGCCAGCAGTTTAGACAGGGTTGGTACCGGGGAGCTGTTTTTT. It encodes CASSLDRVGTGELFF.

This chain joins TRBV11-1 and TRBJ2-7, with D maybe TRBD2 (5 bases). The CDR3 spans 12 residues. Germline V gene lookup returns CDR1 SGHAT and CDR2 FQDESV (reference sequence). V shed 2 bases and J shed 6 bases, with 8 bases lying between them. The CDR3 protein is CASSLRGIEQYF. CDR3 coding DNA: TGTGCCAGCAGCTTACGAGGGATCGAGCAGTACTTC.

The chain has TRBV19 and TRBJ1-6; D is possibly TRBD1 (6 bases). The CDR3 is 13 amino acids. Germline-derived CDR1 and CDR2 are LNHDA and SQIVND (reference sequence). The V end was cut by 6 bases, the J end by 7 bases, with 10 bases between. DNA for the CDR3: TGTGCCAGTAGCAACAGGGTAAATTCACCCCTCCACTTT. This encodes CASSNRVNSPLHF.

V and J are TRBV12-5 and TRBJ2-1, with 9 bases identical to TRBD2. Germline trimming cut 6 bases from V and 4 bases from J; bases unmatched to any gene: 7. The CDR3 sequence is 15 residues long. Germline V CDR1 and CDR2: LGHNT, FRNRAP. The CDR3 DNA follows: TGTGCTAGTGGAGAGGGCGGGGGGGATTACAATGAGCAGTTCTTC. Translated, it gives CASGEGGGDYNEQFF.

The chain is built from TRBV5-6 and TRBJ2-3; 10 nucleotides agree with TRBD1. V shed 2 bases, J shed 3 bases, and the junction held 6 bases outside the gene matches. CDR3 length: 16 amino acids. Germline CDR1 and CDR2: SGHDT and YYEEEE. CDR3 coding DNA: TGTGCCAGCAGCTTTGTGACAGGGGGCAGGACAGATACGCAGTATTTT. Translation gives CASSFVTGGRTDTQYF.

This chain joins TRBV10-3 and TRBJ1-2; maybe TRBD1 (5 bases). The CDR3 length is 15 residues. CDR1 and CDR2 from the germline V gene are ENHRY and SYGVKD. Trimming left V 0 bases short and J 4 bases short, with 12 bases between. The CDR3 DNA sequence: TGTGCCATCAGTGAGTCGGGGGGATTGAGCTATGGCTACACCTTC. The encoded protein is CAISESGGLSYGYTF.

This clone has a single count. The V gene is TRBV5-8, the J gene TRBJ2-3, with 11 nucleotides matching TRBD1. V shed 4 bases, J shed 4 bases, and the junction held 5 bases outside the gene matches. CDR3 length: 15 residues. Germline V gene lookup returns CDR1 SGHTS and CDR2 YDEGEE. The CDR3 DNA follows: TGTGCCAGCAGCCACGGACAGGGGGCATCAGATACGCAGTATTTT. It specifies CASSHGQGASDTQYF.